This TCR beta chain emerged from a study of tumor-infiltrating lymphocytes in primary liver carcinoma. Study in general: Surgical resection was the treatment these patients received for primary liver carcinoma. Per sample, productive TCRbeta reads numbered roughly 3.5 to 7.5 million, similar across tissue types. Findings and caveats of the study: Overlap between tumor regions exceeded overlap of tumor with adjacent tissue or blood.

The CDR3 loop spans 15 amino acids. CDR1 KGHDR and CDR2 SFDVKD come from the germline V gene. Trimming at V came to 6 bases and at J to 1 base, leaving 6 bases not matched to a gene. This clonotype was found a few times. Its antigen is unidentified. Blood RNA was derived from unsorted whole blood, and germline DNA was extracted too. cDNA specific to TCR beta was made from around 450 ng of total RNA, with a constant-region primer employed for priming. Three nested multiplex PCR rounds, a slightly modified ARM-PCR method, built the TCR beta libraries. The first two PCR rounds used TRBV1-TRBV30 primers with a Cbeta primer, roughly 10 cycles each. TCRdb reprocessed the multiplex PCR reads with MiXCR, giving one entry per CDR3 protein. The table lists about 320,000 distinct CDR3 sequences, 65% of them singletons.

This chain joins TRBV24-1 and TRBJ2-3, with 7 bases matching TRBD2. Source material: peripheral blood. The sequence was obtained from a man in his forties or fifties with primary liver carcinoma and hepatitis B virus infection. In nucleotides, the CDR3 is TGTGCCACCAGTCGTGCTAGCGGTGGCACAGATACGCAGTATTTT. This sequence encodes CATSRASGGTDTQYF.